This TCR beta chain came from a study of blood T cell repertoires in COVID-19. On this clone: The sample has other DNA sequences that encode this CDR3 too.

Profiling relied on immunoSEQ multiplex PCR, and the TCRdb table lists in-frame clones only, not all of them. The sample has some 120,000 clones, roughly 80% seen once. Germline CDR1 reads LGHNA; CDR2 reads YSLEER. The CDR3 runs 13 residues. V was shortened by 1 base and J by 2 bases, with 5 bases between the two germline ends. This sequence joins TRBV4-3 and TRBJ1-1, with D unclear. The source is a human donor in a cohort sampled during active COVID-19. Sequencing was carried out using peripheral blood. The DNA for the CDR3 is TGCGCCAGCAGCCAAGGGGCAAACACTGAAGCTTTCTTT. This translates into CASSQGANTEAFF.